The TCR beta chain described here comes from a study of blood T cell repertoires in COVID-19. As for the study in general: Some COVID-19 samples were acute and others convalescent; all came from the United States, Italy and Spain. Sample material is recorded as cDNA or gDNA derived from T cells, B-cell-depleted T cells, or PBMCs.

In the study's own analysis: Amplification of reference gene primers was used by the study to estimate nucleated cell counts. Here immunoSEQ multiplex PCR was the method, and the copy in TCRdb shows in-frame clones only, minus some. V and J calls and clone size follow that table, whereas D and trimming were derived from the DNA. The sample carries about 99,000 clones, over 75% recorded once. V lost 4 bases, J lost 9 bases, and 11 bases stayed unmatched. Germline-derived CDR1 and CDR2 are MNHNY and SVGAGI (reference sequence). The CDR3 is 14 amino acids. The TCR originated in a human donor in a cohort sampled during active or convalescent COVID-19. The sequenced sample consisted of peripheral blood. J is TRBJ1-2 and V is TRBV6-6; 7 positions agree with TRBD1. The CDR3 reads CASSSRTGSGSYTF. The CDR3 nucleotides are TGTGCCAGCAGTTCACGGACAGGCTCCGGTAGCTACACCTTC.